Shown below are 9 T cell receptor beta chains from a single sample sequenced in a study of blood T cell repertoires in COVID-19. Clones were sequenced by immunoSEQ multiplex PCR, and TCRdb holds only the in-frame ones, with some missing. The sample consists of over 65,000 clones, roughly three quarters of them appearing once. Material: peripheral blood. These receptors were taken from a human donor in a cohort sampled during active COVID-19.

The chain couples TRBV18 to TRBJ2-3; TRBD2 aligns across 7 bases. Germline V gene data show CDR1 as KGHSH and CDR2 as LQKENI. The CDR3 extends over 14 amino acids. The V segment lost 2 bases and the J segment 6 bases; nucleotides outside the gene matches: 5. The CDR3 coding sequence is TGTGCCAGCTCACCATGGGCGGGAGACGATACGCAGTATTTT. It specifies CASSPWAGDDTQYF.

The chain combines TRBV28 with TRBJ1-3; 11 positions agree with TRBD1. The germline CDR1 and CDR2 sequences are MDHEN and SYDVKM. There are 21 residues in the CDR3. J gave up 1 base and V 5 bases, and 19 bases lay outside the gene matches. CDR3 residues: CASSPLSGQGALLLSGNTIYF. DNA of the CDR3: TGTGCCAGCAGTCCCCTCAGCGGACAGGGGGCCCTACTCTTGTCTGGAAACACCATATATTTT.

This chain links TRBV28 with TRBJ2-5, with 8 nucleotides matching TRBD1. The CDR3 length is 16 residues. V dropped 0 bases and J dropped 1; count of bases not matched to a gene: 4. Looked up from germline, CDR1 is MDHEN and CDR2 is SYDVKM. CDR3 loop: CASSLWGTGTQETQYF. In DNA, the CDR3 is TGTGCCAGCAGTTTATGGGGGACAGGCACCCAAGAGACCCAGTACTTC.

This clone has more than one count but fewer than ten. The CDR3 sequence: CASSQYGRISTEAFF. The DNA for the CDR3 is TGTGCCAGCAGCCAATACGGCAGGATCTCTACTGAAGCTTTCTTT. The chain combines TRBV3-1 (or the pseudogene TRBV3-2) with TRBJ1-1; D call uncertain. The V gene's germline CDR1 is LGHDT and CDR2 YNNKEL (reference sequence). Deletions cut 2 bases from V and 5 bases from J, with 15 bases between. The CDR3 has 15 residues.

This clone turned up a few times. V usage is TRBV7-8 and J usage is TRBJ1-3, with D perhaps matching TRBD1 (5 bases). This CDR3 comprises 16 residues. V was shortened by 1 base and J by 4 bases, with 14 bases between the two germline ends. Germline V gene lookup returns CDR1 SGHVS and CDR2 FQNEAQ. The CDR3 loop is CASSLGYRSPGNTIYF. The CDR3 DNA sequence: TGTGCCAGCAGCTTAGGCTACAGGTCCCCGGGAAACACCATATATTTT.

V and J are TRBV4-1 and TRBJ2-7; TRBD1 aligns across 12 bases. The trim removed 1 base at V and 3 bases at J, leaving 13 bases unmatched. The CDR3 consists of 19 residues. Germline-derived CDR1 and CDR2 are MGHRA and YSYEKL. The DNA of the CDR3 is TGCGCCAGCAGCCAAGGCGGGCATCCCGGGACAGGGGGCAACTACGAGCAGTACTTC. Protein product: CASSQGGHPGTGGNYEQYF.

The chain uses TRBV7-2 and TRBJ2-7, with TRBD2 as a possible D gene (6 bases). V was pared by 3 bases and J by 4 bases, with 13 bases between. In germline, CDR1 is SGHTA, CDR2 FQGNSA. There are 14 residues in the CDR3. The CDR3 DNA sequence: TGTGCCAGCAGCTTTGCTTCAGGGAGGTACGAGCAGTACTTC. Translating it yields CASSFASGRYEQYF. The full variable domain, with the rest looked up from reference TRBV7-2 and TRBJ2-7, is GAGVSQSPSNKVTEKGKDVELRCDPISGHTALYWYRQSLGQGLEFLIYFQGNSAPDKSGLPSDRFSAERTGGSVSTLTIQRTQQEDSAVYLCASSFASGRYEQYFGPGTRLTVT.

This clone was observed once. V and J are TRBV28 and TRBJ2-1; 10 bases agree with TRBD2. Germline V gene data show CDR1 as MDHEN and CDR2 as SYDVKM. J gave up 8 bases and V 6 bases, and 16 bases lay outside the gene matches. The CDR3 loop spans 17 amino acids. CDR3 coding DNA: TGTGCCAGCAGCCCTAGCCCCGGGACTAGCGTTCGCGATGAGCAGTTCTTC. Its protein product is CASSPSPGTSVRDEQFF.

The rearrangement links TRBV9 to TRBJ2-7; TRBD2 might be the D (6 bases). Germline assignment: CDR1 SGDLS and CDR2 YYNGEE. Trimming left V 4 bases short and J 1 base short, with 18 bases between. The CDR3 sequence is 16 residues long. The CDR3 DNA reads as TGTGCCAGCAGCCCCGGTGGGGCTAGCGCTTCCTACGAGCAGTACTTC. This gives the protein CASSPGGASASYEQYF.